The 12 T cell receptor beta chains presented below share a single source sample, sequenced in a study of OX40 agonist ivuxolimab in advanced cancers. Profiled with immunoSEQ multiplex PCR; TCRdb holds only in-frame clones, not every one. This sample has 70,000 or so clones, with around 90% found just once. Sequences were derived from CD4+ or CD8+ T cells sorted from blood, sampled in a trial of the OX40 agonist ivuxolimab. Every receptor here comes from an adult with an advanced solid tumor such as melanoma, head and neck, liver or kidney cancer.

The gene calls are TRBV6-6 and TRBJ1-1; D gene uncertain. Trimming pared 6 bases from V and 10 bases from J, leaving 18 bases between. From germline, CDR1 is MNHNY and CDR2 SVGAGI (reference sequence). The length of the CDR3 is 13 residues. The CDR3 region has the DNA TGTGCCAGCAGCAACGATTTCGGGGTTGTAGCTTTCTTT. As protein: CASSNDFGVVAFF.

This clone was found once. The CDR3 DNA sequence: TGTGCCAGCAGTTTGACAGGGGGGGACACTGAAGCTTTCTTT. Amino acid sequence: CASSLTGGDTEAFF. This chain uses TRBV6-6 with TRBJ1-1; 9 bases agree with TRBD1. Germline lookup yields CDR1 MNHNY and CDR2 SVGAGI (reference sequence). The CDR3 is 14 residues long. V lost 4 bases and J lost 3; bases outside the gene matches: 3.

This chain connects TRBV5-4 to TRBJ1-1; D is unresolved. Germline V lookup: CDR1 SGHNT, CDR2 YYREEE (reference sequence). V lost 4 bases and J 3 bases, leaving 19 bases between the germline ends. The CDR3 spans 16 residues. The CDR3: CASSDPGSRLDTEAFF. CDR3 bases: TGTGCCAGCAGCGACCCGGGCTCTAGGCTCGACACTGAAGCTTTCTTT.

The chain couples TRBV28 to TRBJ2-2; 8 nucleotides agree with TRBD1. Germline CDR1 reads MDHEN; CDR2 reads SYDVKM. CDR3 size: 14 residues. V shed 6 bases and J 1 base; nucleotides not matched to a gene: 1. The CDR3 region has the DNA TGTGCCAGCAGAGGACAGGGGAACACCGGGGAGCTGTTTTTT. Its protein is CASRGQGNTGELFF.

The rearrangement links TRBV5-8 to TRBJ2-1; D is possibly TRBD1 or TRBD2 (6 bases each). The CDR3 is made up of 19 amino acids. Germline V gene lookup returns CDR1 SGHTS and CDR2 YDEGEE. The V end was cut by 2 bases, the J end by 10 bases, with 31 bases between. DNA for the CDR3: TGTGCCAGCAGCTTCTTTTCGGGGGCCGGGACAAGCCTTAGGCTGGAGCAGTTCTTC. It is translated as CASSFFSGAGTSLRLEQFF.

The V call is TRBV5-4, the J call TRBJ2-2, with TRBD1 identical over 9 bases. Germline V lookup: CDR1 SGHNT, CDR2 YYREEE (reference sequence). With V trimmed by 7 bases and J by 7 bases, 14 bases remained unmatched. The CDR3 contains 16 residues. CDR3 residues: CASRRGGTGLGGELFF. CDR3 bases: TGTGCCAGCCGCCGAGGAGGGACAGGGCTAGGCGGGGAGCTGTTTTTT.

In this sample, this clone turned up once. The J gene is TRBJ2-3, the V gene TRBV5-8, with 7 bases aligning to TRBD1. V lost 4 bases, J lost 3 bases, and 14 bases stayed unmatched. Germline CDR1 and CDR2: SGHTS and YDEGEE. The CDR3 is 17 amino acids. CDR3 in amino acids: CASSPGTAFLGTDTQYF. In nucleotides, the CDR3 is TGTGCCAGCAGCCCCGGGACAGCCTTTTTGGGTACAGATACGCAGTATTTT.

About this clone itself: Its ends do not fully match the called genes, so a read error is possible. This sequence joins TRBV2 and TRBJ2-5; D gene uncertain. The germline CDR1 and CDR2 sequences are SNHLY and FYNNEI. The CDR3 contains 13 residues. Here the CDR3 DNA reads TGTGCCAGCAGTGAAGAGTCGCAAGGGACCCAGTACTTC. Translation: CASSEESQGTQYF.

This rearrangement joins TRBV28 to TRBJ2-1, with D possibly TRBD2 on 6 matching bases. The length of the CDR3 is 15 residues. V gave up 3 bases and J gave up 1 base, with 10 bases separating them. The germline gives CDR1 MDHEN, CDR2 SYDVKM. CDR3 sequence reads: CASSFKGRSYNEQFF. In DNA, the CDR3 is TGTGCCAGCAGTTTTAAGGGGAGGTCCTACAATGAGCAGTTCTTC.

DNA for the CDR3: TGTGCCAGCAGCAACGAGGGGACTGTTTCCTACGAGCAGTACTTC. This encodes CASSNEGTVSYEQYF. The gene calls are TRBV2 and TRBJ2-7; a weak D match, TRBD2 (6 bases). Between the trimmed V and J ends, which lost 6 bases and 1 base, there was a span of 16 bases. Germline CDR1 reads SNHLY; CDR2 reads FYNNEI. The CDR3 covers 15 residues. Combining the CDR3 with reference TRBV2 and TRBJ2-7 gives the whole variable domain EPEVTQTPSHQVTQMGQEVILRCVPISNHLYFYWYRQILGQKVEFLVSFYNNEISEKSEIFDDQFSVERPDGSNFTLKIRSTKLEDSAMYFCASSNEGTVSYEQYFGPGTRLTVT.

This clone has a single count. The chain has TRBV28 and TRBJ2-2, with a possible D match to TRBD1 (6 bases). The length of the CDR3 is 15 residues. CDR1 is MDHEN and CDR2 is SYDVKM in the germline V gene. Trimming stripped 6 bases from V and 1 base from J, with 12 bases between. CDR3 region: CASSPQGQNTGELFF. The CDR3 DNA reads TGTGCCAGCAGCCCACAGGGACAGAACACCGGGGAGCTGTTTTTT.

The CDR3 spells CASSSTGTVYGYTF. The CDR3 DNA follows: TGTGCCAGCAGCTCTACCGGGACAGTCTATGGCTACACCTTC. This chain links TRBV5-6 with TRBJ1-2; 7 bases align to TRBD1. Germline V gene lookup returns CDR1 SGHDT and CDR2 YYEEEE. This CDR3 has 14 amino acids. The ends lost 3 bases at V and 4 bases at J; junction bases unmatched: 6. The full variable domain, completed using reference TRBV5-6 and TRBJ1-2, is DAGVTQSPTHLIKTRGQQVTLRCSPKSGHDTVSWYQQALGQGPQFIFQYYEEEERQRGNFPDRFSGHQFPNYSSELNVNALLLGDSALYLCASSSTGTVYGYTFGSGTRLTVV.